The next 2 T cell receptor beta chains were all read from a single sample in a study of shared clonotypes between healthy human individuals. Naivety among CD8 cells was defined by CD45RO negativity and positive CCR7 selection, thereby excluding terminally differentiated effector memory CD45RA+ cells. Method: immunoSEQ multiplex PCR; TCRdb's copy keeps in-frame clones and lacks some. This repertoire shows millions of clones, around 96% found once; its top ten account for 0.9% to 1.4%. The material sequenced was naive CD8+ T cells sorted from blood. Receptors were obtained from a man younger than 35 in good health.

The rearrangement links TRBV6-5 to TRBJ2-1; the match to TRBD1 covers 9 bases. With 6 bases clipped from V and 5 bases from J, the junction kept 5 bases outside the gene matches. CDR3 length: 14 residues. Germline lookup yields CDR1 MNHEY and CDR2 SVGAGI. In nucleotides, the CDR3 is TGTGCCAGCAGGTACAGGGGGCCCCACAATGAGCAGTTCTTC. Protein: CASRYRGPHNEQFF.

The chain recombines TRBV5-6 with TRBJ1-1; a possible D gene is TRBD1 (6 bases). This CDR3 region has 17 residues. Between the trimmed V and J ends, which lost 4 bases and 4 bases, there was a span of 23 bases. The V gene's germline CDR1 is SGHDT and CDR2 YYEEEE. The chain's CDR3 is CASSHTGPPAGSTEAFF. The CDR3 bases are TGTGCCAGCAGCCATACAGGGCCCCCGGCGGGCAGCACTGAAGCTTTCTTT.